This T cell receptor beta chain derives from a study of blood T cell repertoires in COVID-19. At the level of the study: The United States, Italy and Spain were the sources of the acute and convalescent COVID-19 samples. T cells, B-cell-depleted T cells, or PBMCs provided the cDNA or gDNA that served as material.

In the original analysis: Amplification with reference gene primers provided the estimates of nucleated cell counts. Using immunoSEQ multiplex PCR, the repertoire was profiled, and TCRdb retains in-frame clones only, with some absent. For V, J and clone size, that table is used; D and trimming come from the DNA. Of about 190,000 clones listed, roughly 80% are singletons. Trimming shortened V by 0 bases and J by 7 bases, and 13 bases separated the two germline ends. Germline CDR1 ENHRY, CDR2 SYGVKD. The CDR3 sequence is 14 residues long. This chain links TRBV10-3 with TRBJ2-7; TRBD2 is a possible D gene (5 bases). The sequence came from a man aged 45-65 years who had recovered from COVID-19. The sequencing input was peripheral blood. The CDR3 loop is CAISESGRTSEQYF. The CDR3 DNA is TGTGCCATCAGTGAGTCCGGCCGGACTTCGGAGCAGTACTTC.